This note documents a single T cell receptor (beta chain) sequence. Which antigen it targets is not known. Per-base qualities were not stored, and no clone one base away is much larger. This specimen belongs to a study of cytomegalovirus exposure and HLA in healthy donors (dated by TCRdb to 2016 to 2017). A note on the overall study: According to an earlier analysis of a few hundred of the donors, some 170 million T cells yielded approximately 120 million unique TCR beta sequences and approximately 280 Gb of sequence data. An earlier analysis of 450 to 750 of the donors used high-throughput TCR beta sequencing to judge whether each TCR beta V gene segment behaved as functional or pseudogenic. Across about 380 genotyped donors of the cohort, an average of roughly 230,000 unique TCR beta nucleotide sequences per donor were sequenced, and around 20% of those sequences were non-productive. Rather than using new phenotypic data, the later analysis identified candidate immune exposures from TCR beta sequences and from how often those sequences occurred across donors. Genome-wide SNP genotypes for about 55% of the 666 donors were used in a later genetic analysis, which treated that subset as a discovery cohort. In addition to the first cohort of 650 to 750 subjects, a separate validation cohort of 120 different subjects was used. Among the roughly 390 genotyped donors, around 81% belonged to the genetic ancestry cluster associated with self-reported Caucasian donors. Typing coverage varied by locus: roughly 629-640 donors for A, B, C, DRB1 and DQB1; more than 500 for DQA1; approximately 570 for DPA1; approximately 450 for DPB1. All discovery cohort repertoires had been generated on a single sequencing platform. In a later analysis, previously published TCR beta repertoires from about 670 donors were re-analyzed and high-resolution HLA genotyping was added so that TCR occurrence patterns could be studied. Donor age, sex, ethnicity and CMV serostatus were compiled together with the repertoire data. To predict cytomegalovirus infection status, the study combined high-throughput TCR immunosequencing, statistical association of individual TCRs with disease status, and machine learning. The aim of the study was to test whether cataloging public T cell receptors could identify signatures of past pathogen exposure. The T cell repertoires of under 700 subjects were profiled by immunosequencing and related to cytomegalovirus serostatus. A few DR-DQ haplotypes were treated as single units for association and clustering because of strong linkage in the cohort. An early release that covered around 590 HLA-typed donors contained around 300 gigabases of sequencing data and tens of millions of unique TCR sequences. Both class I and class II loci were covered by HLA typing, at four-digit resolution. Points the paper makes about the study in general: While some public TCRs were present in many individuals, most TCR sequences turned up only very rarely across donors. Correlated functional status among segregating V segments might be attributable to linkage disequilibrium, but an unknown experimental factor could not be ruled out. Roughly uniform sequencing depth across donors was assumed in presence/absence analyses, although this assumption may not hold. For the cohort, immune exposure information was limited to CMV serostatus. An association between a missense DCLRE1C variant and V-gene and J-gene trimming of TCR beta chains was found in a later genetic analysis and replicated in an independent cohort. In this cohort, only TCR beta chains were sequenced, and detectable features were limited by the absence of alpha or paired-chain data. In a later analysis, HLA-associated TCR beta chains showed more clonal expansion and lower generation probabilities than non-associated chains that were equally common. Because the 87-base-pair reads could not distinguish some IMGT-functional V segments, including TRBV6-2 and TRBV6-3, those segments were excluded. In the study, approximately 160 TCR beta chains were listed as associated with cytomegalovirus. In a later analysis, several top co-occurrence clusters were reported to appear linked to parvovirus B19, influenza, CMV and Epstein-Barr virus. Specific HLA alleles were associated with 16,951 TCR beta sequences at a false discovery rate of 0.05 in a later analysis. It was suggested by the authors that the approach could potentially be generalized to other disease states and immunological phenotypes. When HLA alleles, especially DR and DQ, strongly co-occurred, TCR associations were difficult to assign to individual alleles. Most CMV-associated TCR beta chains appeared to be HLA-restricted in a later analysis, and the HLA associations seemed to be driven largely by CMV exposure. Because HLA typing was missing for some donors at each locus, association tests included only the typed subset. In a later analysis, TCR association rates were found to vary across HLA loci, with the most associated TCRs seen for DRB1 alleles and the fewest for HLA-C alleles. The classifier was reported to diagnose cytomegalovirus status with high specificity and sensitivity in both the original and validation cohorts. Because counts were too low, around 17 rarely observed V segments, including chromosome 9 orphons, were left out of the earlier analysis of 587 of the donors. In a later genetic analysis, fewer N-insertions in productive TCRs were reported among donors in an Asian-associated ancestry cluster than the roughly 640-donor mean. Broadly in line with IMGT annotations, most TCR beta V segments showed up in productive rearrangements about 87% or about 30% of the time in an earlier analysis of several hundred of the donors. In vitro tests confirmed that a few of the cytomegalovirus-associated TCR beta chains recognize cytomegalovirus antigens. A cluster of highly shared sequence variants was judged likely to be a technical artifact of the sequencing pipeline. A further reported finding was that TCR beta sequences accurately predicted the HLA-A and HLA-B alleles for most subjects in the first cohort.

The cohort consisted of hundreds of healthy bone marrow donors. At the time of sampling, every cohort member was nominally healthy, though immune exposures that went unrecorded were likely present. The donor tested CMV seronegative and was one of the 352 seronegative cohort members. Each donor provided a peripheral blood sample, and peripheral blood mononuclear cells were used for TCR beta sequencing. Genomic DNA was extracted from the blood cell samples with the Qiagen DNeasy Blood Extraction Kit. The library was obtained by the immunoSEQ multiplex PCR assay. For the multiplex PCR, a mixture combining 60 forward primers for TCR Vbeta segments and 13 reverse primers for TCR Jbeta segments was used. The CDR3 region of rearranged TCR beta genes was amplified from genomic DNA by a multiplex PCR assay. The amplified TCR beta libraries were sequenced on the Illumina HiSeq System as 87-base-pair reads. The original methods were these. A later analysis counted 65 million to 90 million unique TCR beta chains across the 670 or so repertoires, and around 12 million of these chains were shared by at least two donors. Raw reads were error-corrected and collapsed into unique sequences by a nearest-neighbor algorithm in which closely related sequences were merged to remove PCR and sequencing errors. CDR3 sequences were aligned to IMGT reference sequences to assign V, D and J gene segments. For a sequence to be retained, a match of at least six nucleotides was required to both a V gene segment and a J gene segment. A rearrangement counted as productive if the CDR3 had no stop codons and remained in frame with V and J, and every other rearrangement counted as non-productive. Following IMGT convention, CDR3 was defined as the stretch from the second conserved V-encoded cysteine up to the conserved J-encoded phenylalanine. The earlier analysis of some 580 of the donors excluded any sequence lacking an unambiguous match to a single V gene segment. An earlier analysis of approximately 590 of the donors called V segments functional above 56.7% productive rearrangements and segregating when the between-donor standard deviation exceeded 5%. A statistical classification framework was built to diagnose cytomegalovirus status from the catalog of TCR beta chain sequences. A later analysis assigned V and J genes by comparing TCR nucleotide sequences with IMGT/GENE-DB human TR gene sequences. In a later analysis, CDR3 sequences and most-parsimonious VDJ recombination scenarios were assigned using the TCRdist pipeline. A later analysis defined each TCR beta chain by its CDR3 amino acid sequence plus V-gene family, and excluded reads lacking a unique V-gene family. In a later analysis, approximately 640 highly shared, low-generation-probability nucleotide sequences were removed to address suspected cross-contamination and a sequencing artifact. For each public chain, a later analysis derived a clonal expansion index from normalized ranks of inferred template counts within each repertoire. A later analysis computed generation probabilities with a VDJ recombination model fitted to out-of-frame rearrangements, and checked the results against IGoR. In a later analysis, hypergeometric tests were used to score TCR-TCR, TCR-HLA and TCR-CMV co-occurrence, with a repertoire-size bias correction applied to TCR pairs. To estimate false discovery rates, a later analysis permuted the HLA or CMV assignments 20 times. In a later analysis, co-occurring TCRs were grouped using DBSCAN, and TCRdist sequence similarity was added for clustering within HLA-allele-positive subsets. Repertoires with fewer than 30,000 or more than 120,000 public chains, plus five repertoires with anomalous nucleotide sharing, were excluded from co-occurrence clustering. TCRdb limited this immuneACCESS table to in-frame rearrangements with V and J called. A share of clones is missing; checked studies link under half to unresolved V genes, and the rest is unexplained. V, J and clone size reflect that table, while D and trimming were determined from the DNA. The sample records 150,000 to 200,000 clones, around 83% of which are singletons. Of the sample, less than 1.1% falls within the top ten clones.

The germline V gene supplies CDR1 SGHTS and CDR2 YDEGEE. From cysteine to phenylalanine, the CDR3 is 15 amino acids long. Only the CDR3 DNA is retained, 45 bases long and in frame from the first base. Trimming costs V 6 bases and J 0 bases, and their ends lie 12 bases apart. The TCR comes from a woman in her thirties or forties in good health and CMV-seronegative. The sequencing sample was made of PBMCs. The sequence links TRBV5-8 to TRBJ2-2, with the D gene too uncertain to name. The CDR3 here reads CASNPGTTNTGELFF. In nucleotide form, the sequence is TGTGCCAGCAACCCCGGCACTACGAACACCGGGGAGCTGTTTTTT. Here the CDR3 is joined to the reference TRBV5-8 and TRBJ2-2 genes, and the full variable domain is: EAGVTQSPTHLIKTRGQQATLRCSPISGHTSVYWYQQALGLGLQFLLWYDEGEERNRGNFPPRFSGRQFPNYSSELNVNALELEDSALYLCASNPGTTNTGELFFGEGSRLTVL.